The T cell receptor (beta chain) under discussion was sequenced for a study of cytomegalovirus exposure and HLA in healthy donors. Study-wide results and limits: Roughly uniform sequencing depth across donors was assumed, possibly incorrectly.

Trimming stripped 8 bases from V and 4 bases from J, with 14 bases between. This CDR3 contains 14 residues. Per germline, CDR1 MGHDK and CDR2 SYGVNS. Notes on this clone: No antigen is known for it.

PCR was performed using 60 Vbeta and 13 Jbeta primers. As processed by the authors: Approximately 11 million shared chains were among the roughly 80 million unique TCR beta chains that a later analysis counted. This table comes from immunoSEQ multiplex PCR, and its TCRdb copy is limited to in-frame clones, with some not included. V, J and clone size were drawn from that table, and D and trimming were deduced from the DNA. The sample lists 140,000 or so clones; around 75% were seen once. The chain has TRBV25-1 and TRBJ1-4, with D tentatively TRBD1 (5 bases). The sample comprised PBMCs. This TCR derives from a woman aged 30 to 39 in good health and CMV-seronegative. The CDR3 reads CASGPAGLNEKLFF. The CDR3 DNA sequence: TGTGCCAGCGGCCCGGCGGGGCTTAATGAAAAACTGTTTTTT.